This T cell receptor beta chain was retrieved from a study of OX40 agonist ivuxolimab in advanced cancers. Across the whole study: Patients received ivuxolimab, an intravenous treatment, every 2 weeks at 0.01 to 10 mg/kg. Dose-escalation patients had hepatocellular carcinoma, melanoma, renal cell or head and neck cancer.

Sequenced by immunoSEQ multiplex PCR; TCRdb stores in-frame clones only, minus some. Here the sample spans over 20,000 clones, 75% to 90% being singletons. Losses at the gene ends were 0 bases for V and 2 bases for J; bases not matched to a gene: 2. The CDR3 consists of 15 residues. Germline assignment: CDR1 SGHRS and CDR2 YFSETQ. Findings and limits, study-wide: More expanded clones were seen, on average, in CD8+ T cells than in CD4+. With doses of 0.1 to 3.0 mg/kg, CD4+ and CD8+ blood T cells had undergone clonal expansion by week 6.

This clone was seen a single time. The antigen is unknown. This TCR was recovered from an adult with an advanced solid tumor such as melanoma, head and neck, liver or kidney cancer. The rearrangement joins TRBV5-1 to TRBJ2-3; 8 positions match TRBD2. The sample consisted of CD4+ or CD8+ T cells sorted from blood, taken in a trial of the OX40 agonist ivuxolimab. CDR3 coding DNA: TGCGCCAGCAGCTTGGGCGGGGGGTCCACAGATACGCAGTATTTT. Translated: CASSLGGGSTDTQYF.